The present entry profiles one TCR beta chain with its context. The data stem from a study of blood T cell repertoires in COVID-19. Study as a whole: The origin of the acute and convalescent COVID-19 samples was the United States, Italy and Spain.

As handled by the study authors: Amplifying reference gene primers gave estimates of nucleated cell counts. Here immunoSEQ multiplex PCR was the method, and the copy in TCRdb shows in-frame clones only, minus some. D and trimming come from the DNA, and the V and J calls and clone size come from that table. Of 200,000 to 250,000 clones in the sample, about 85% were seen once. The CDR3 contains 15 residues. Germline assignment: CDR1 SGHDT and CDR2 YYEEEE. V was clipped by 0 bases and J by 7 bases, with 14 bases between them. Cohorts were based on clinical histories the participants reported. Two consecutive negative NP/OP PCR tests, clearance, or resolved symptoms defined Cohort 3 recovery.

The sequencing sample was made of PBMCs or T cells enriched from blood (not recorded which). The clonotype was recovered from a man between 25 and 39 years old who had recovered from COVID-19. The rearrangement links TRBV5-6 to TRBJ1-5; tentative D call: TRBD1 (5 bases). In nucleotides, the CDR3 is TGTGCCAGCAGCTTGGAGACGGGAGGGGTCCAGCCCCAGCATTTT. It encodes CASSLETGGVQPQHF.